The rows below give T cell receptor beta chains drawn from one sample of a study of T cell changes during pregnancy in multiple sclerosis. Measured with immunoSEQ multiplex PCR; TCRdb has only the in-frame clones, and not every one. This sample has under 95,000 clones, with about 93% found just once. The sample was CD4+ T cells from peripheral blood mononuclear cells, taken before pregnancy. The receptors come from a female donor with multiple sclerosis, enrolled in a pregnancy study. The CDR3 runs from the conserved cysteine through the conserved F or W. The order of the fields is CDR3 protein, CDR3 DNA, D gene, V gene, clone size, J gene. The D gene is left open where the match is weak. Some rows have no size entry. The others give once, few or many, or a class for an expanded clone.

CDR3: CASSIRQGPGTEAFF
DNA: TGTGCCAGTAGTATAAGGCAGGGGCCGGGGACTGAAGCTTTCTTT
D: .
V: TRBV19
size: .
J: TRBJ1-1

CDR3: CASTPSRDYNEQFF
DNA: TGTGCCAGTACCCCCTCCAGGGACTACAATGAGCAGTTCTTC
D: .
V: TRBV19
size: .
J: TRBJ2-1

CDR3: CASSVGLAGGHYNEQFF
DNA: TGTGCCAGCAGCGTAGGGCTAGCGGGGGGCCACTACAATGAGCAGTTCTTC
D: TRBD2
V: TRBV9
size: .
J: TRBJ2-1

CDR3: CASSRSRGTTDTQYF
DNA: TGTGCCAGCAGCCGGTCACGGGGGACCACAGATACGCAGTATTTT
D: .
V: TRBV2
size: .
J: TRBJ2-3

CDR3: CASSFRTGRPTLGYTF
DNA: TGTGCCAGCAGTTTCCGGACAGGCCGCCCTACCCTTGGCTACACCTTC
D: TRBD1
V: TRBV28
size: .
J: TRBJ1-2

CDR3: CASSLVQGGSYEQYF
DNA: TGTGCCAGCAGCTTGGTACAGGGGGGCTCCTACGAGCAGTACTTC
D: TRBD1
V: TRBV7-2
size: .
J: TRBJ2-7

CDR3: CAWSGFLGDGYTF
DNA: TGTGCCTGGAGCGGTTTCTTAGGGGATGGCTACACCTTC
D: .
V: TRBV30
size: few
J: TRBJ1-2

CDR3: CASSEQGKHYNEQFF
DNA: TGTGCCAGCAGTGAACAGGGGAAACATTACAATGAGCAGTTCTTC
D: .
V: TRBV6-1
size: .
J: TRBJ2-1

CDR3: CASSPGTSGSYEQYF
DNA: TGTGCCAGCAGCCCAGGGACTAGCGGGAGCTACGAGCAGTACTTC
D: TRBD2
V: TRBV28
size: .
J: TRBJ2-7

CDR3: CAWSPLGASGGGDTQYF
DNA: TGTGCCTGGAGCCCCCTGGGAGCTAGCGGGGGTGGAGATACGCAGTATTTT
D: TRBD2
V: TRBV30
size: .
J: TRBJ2-3

CDR3: CASSGRGHEQYF
DNA: TGTGCCAGCAGTGGCCGGGGTCACGAGCAGTACTTC
D: .
V: TRBV27
size: .
J: TRBJ2-7

CDR3: CAISEAKGQGAHPQYF
DNA: TGTGCCATCAGTGAGGCGAAGGGACAGGGGGCGCATCCGCAGTATTTT
D: TRBD1
V: TRBV10-3
size: .
J: TRBJ2-3

CDR3: CASSLVQGRVQYF
DNA: TGTGCCAGCAGCTTAGTCCAGGGAAGGGTGCAGTACTTC
D: .
V: TRBV7-2
size: .
J: TRBJ2-7

CDR3: CATSRGPGQSYYNEQFF
DNA: TGTGCCACCAGCAGAGGACCGGGACAGAGTTATTACAATGAGCAGTTCTTC
D: TRBD1
V: TRBV15
size: .
J: TRBJ2-1

CDR3: CASSEDRGLFPNGYTF
DNA: TGCGCCAGCAGCGAAGACAGGGGATTGTTCCCGAATGGCTACACCTTC
D: TRBD1
V: TRBV5-1
size: .
J: TRBJ1-2

CDR3: CASSYFPGREETQYF
DNA: TGCGCCAGCAGCTACTTCCCGGGAAGGGAAGAGACCCAGTACTTC
D: .
V: TRBV5-1
size: .
J: TRBJ2-5

CDR3: CASSEVRGGFEKLFF
DNA: TGTGCCAGCAGTGAAGTTCGGGGGGGCTTTGAAAAACTGTTTTTT
D: .
V: TRBV2
size: .
J: TRBJ1-4

CDR3: CASSSSYTEAFF
DNA: TGTGCCAGCAGTTCCTCTTACACTGAAGCTTTCTTT
D: .
V: TRBV28
size: .
J: TRBJ1-1

CDR3: CASSLGQRGGNEQFF
DNA: TGTGCCAGCAGCTTAGGCCAGCGGGGGGGCAATGAGCAGTTCTTC
D: TRBD2
V: TRBV7-6
size: .
J: TRBJ2-1

CDR3: CASSPATVQETQYF
DNA: TGTGCCAGCTCACCCGCGACAGTTCAGGAGACCCAGTACTTC
D: .
V: TRBV18
size: .
J: TRBJ2-5

CDR3: CASSLGLAGGPSTDTQYF
DNA: TGTGCCAGCAGCTTAGGACTAGCGGGGGGGCCCAGCACAGATACGCAGTATTTT
D: TRBD2
V: TRBV7-6
size: once
J: TRBJ2-3

CDR3: CAWRRGGTSGAEQYF
DNA: TGTGCCTGGCGACGAGGGGGGACTAGCGGGGCCGAGCAGTACTTC
D: TRBD2
V: TRBV30
size: once
J: TRBJ2-7

CDR3: CASSQDRGASTDTQYF
DNA: TGCGCCAGCAGCCAAGATCGGGGGGCTAGCACAGATACGCAGTATTTT
D: .
V: TRBV4-1
size: .
J: TRBJ2-3

CDR3: CASSSQGYEQYF
DNA: TGTGCCAGCAGCTCACAGGGCTACGAGCAGTACTTC
D: .
V: TRBV5-4
size: .
J: TRBJ2-7

CDR3: CASSPSLGGRVNTEAFF
DNA: TGTGCCAGTAGCCCCTCGCTTGGAGGACGGGTGAACACTGAAGCTTTCTTT
D: .
V: TRBV19
size: .
J: TRBJ1-1

CDR3: CASSLYPGQGKETQYF
DNA: TGTGCCAGCAGTCTCTACCCAGGACAGGGAAAAGAGACCCAGTACTTC
D: TRBD1
V: TRBV27
size: .
J: TRBJ2-5

CDR3: CASSPRGGRLSPLHF
DNA: TGTGCCAGCAGCCCTAGGGGTGGAAGGCTTTCACCCCTCCACTTT
D: .
V: TRBV7-2
size: .
J: TRBJ1-6

CDR3: CASSFDRWGTEAFF
DNA: TGTGCCAGCAGCTTTGACAGGTGGGGCACTGAAGCTTTCTTT
D: .
V: TRBV7-9
size: .
J: TRBJ1-1

CDR3: CASRLTGQGSYEQYF
DNA: TGTGCCAGCAGGCTAACGGGACAGGGGTCCTACGAGCAGTACTTC
D: TRBD1
V: TRBV14
size: .
J: TRBJ2-7

CDR3: CASSFDQVQETQYF
DNA: TGTGCCAGCAGCTTTGACCAGGTCCAAGAGACCCAGTACTTC
D: .
V: TRBV5-6
size: .
J: TRBJ2-5

CDR3: CASSAGTGGPYEQYF
DNA: TGTGCCAGCAGCGCCGGGACAGGGGGCCCGTACGAGCAGTACTTC
D: TRBD1
V: TRBV9
size: .
J: TRBJ2-7